These 20 T cell receptor beta chains share one sample of origin, sequenced in a study of sequential checkpoint blockade in melanoma. Treatment given: randomized to nivolumab then ipilimumab (arm A) or the reverse (arm B). Clones were sequenced by immunoSEQ multiplex PCR, and TCRdb holds only the in-frame ones, with some missing. The sample records 23,000 or so clones, about two thirds being singletons. The specimen was CD8+ T cells sorted from blood (inferred from file names), collected from a patient given nivolumab and ipilimumab in sequence. The receptors come from a human donor with melanoma.

The gene calls are TRBV6-5 and TRBJ2-7; maybe TRBD1 (6 bases). V dropped 7 bases and J dropped 3 bases, with 16 bases sitting between them. CDR1 MNHEY and CDR2 SVGAGI come from the germline V gene. The CDR3 is made up of 14 amino acids. The CDR3 spells CASTRGWDNYEQYV. DNA for the CDR3: TGTGCCAGCACCCGAGGGTGGGACAACTACGAGCAGTACGTC.

This chain connects TRBV5-6 to TRBJ1-1; tentatively, D is TRBD1 (6 bases). V lost 5 bases and J lost 4, with 12 bases in between. Germline V gene lookup returns CDR1 SGHDT and CDR2 YYEEEE. This CDR3 is 13 amino acids long. CDR3 loop: CASRVQGGTEAFF. The CDR3 bases are TGTGCCAGCAGGGTACAGGGCGGCACTGAAGCTTTCTTT.

The CDR3 bases are TGTGCCAGTAGTATTGAGGTGGGGTCTGGGGCCGACACCGGGGAGCTGTTTTTT. Translation gives CASSIEVGSGADTGELFF. The V and J genes are TRBV19 and TRBJ2-2; D might be TRBD1 (5 bases). The V and J ends lost 3 bases and 3 bases respectively, with 20 bases between them. The CDR3 runs to 18 residues. The germline V gene encodes CDR1 LNHDA and CDR2 SQIVND (reference sequence).

The V and J genes are TRBV9 and TRBJ2-1; D unclear. Trimming took 4 bases from V and 0 from J, leaving 11 bases between them. CDR1 and CDR2 from the germline V gene are SGDLS and YYNGEE. The CDR3 contains 15 residues. CDR3 nucleotide sequence: TGTGCCAGCAGCTCCGGATCAGGCTCCTACAATGAGCAGTTCTTC. Translated: CASSSGSGSYNEQFF. The variable domain in full, completed from reference TRBV9 and TRBJ2-1, reads DSGVTQTPKHLITATGQRVTLRCSPRSGDLSVYWYQQSLDQGLQFLIQYYNGEERAKGNILERFSAQQFPDLHSELNLSSLELGDSALYFCASSSGSGSYNEQFFGPGTRLTVL.

This chain links TRBV28 with TRBJ1-5; D not resolved. Germline assignment: CDR1 MDHEN and CDR2 SYDVKM. The ends were cut back, 4 bases at V and 1 base at J, with 8 bases in the middle. The CDR3 has 14 residues. CDR3 in amino acids: CASSSYSSNQPQHF. The CDR3 DNA is TGTGCCAGCAGTTCCTACAGCAGCAATCAGCCCCAGCATTTT.

J is TRBJ2-3 and V is TRBV5-6; no reliable D call. The CDR3 sequence is 11 residues long. V gave up 5 bases and J gave up 8 bases, with 9 bases separating them. CDR1 and CDR2 (germline): SGHDT, YYEEEE. Written as DNA, the CDR3 is TGTGCCAGCAGTCTCGGTGGTACGCAGTATTTT. Protein: CASSLGGTQYF.

This clone was found a few times. The chain employs TRBV2 and TRBJ1-2; a possible D gene is TRBD1 (5 bases). Per the germline V gene, CDR1 is SNHLY and CDR2 is FYNNEI. V dropped 0 bases and J dropped 0 bases, with 20 bases sitting between them. The CDR3 runs to 19 residues. The CDR3 nucleotides read TGTGCCAGCAGTGAAGCGTGGGGGGACCGCGCGACTCCTAACTATGGCTACACCTTC. This translates into CASSEAWGDRATPNYGYTF.

The chain is built from TRBV27 and TRBJ1-1, with 7 nucleotides matching TRBD1. With 3 bases clipped from V and 7 bases from J, the junction kept 5 bases outside the gene matches. In germline, CDR1 is MNHEY, CDR2 SMNVEV (reference sequence). The CDR3 loop spans 13 amino acids. The chain's CDR3 is CASSFTGAGEAFF. CDR3 nucleotides: TGTGCCAGCAGTTTCACAGGGGCTGGTGAAGCTTTCTTT.

The rearrangement joins TRBV4-2 to TRBJ1-4, with TRBD1 identical over 11 bases. The CDR3 covers 16 residues. Germline CDR1 is LGHNA and CDR2 is YNFKEQ. The junction had 2 bases not matched to a gene; V was cut back by 4 bases and J by 1 base. The CDR3 spells CASSRTGGETNEKLFF. The CDR3 DNA is TGTGCCAGCAGCCGGACAGGGGGCGAAACTAATGAAAAACTGTTTTTT.

In this sample, this clone turned up a few times. The chain joins TRBV6-5 to TRBJ1-5; D is undetermined. Germline CDR1 reads MNHEY; CDR2 reads SVGAGI. The V and J ends lost 6 bases and 0 bases respectively, with 9 bases between them. The CDR3 has 14 amino acids. The chain's CDR3 is CASREGHSNQPQHF. CDR3 nucleotides: TGTGCCAGCAGAGAGGGTCATAGCAATCAGCCCCAGCATTTT.

The chain is built from TRBV27 and TRBJ2-7; 9 bases are a match to TRBD1. The CDR3 is 14 residues long. Germline V gene sequence: CDR1 MNHEY, CDR2 SMNVEV (reference sequence). With 5 bases clipped from V and 3 bases from J, the junction kept 5 bases outside the gene matches. The CDR3, as DNA: TGTGCCAGCAGTCAAGGGACAGGGATCTACGAGCAGTACTTC. Translation gives CASSQGTGIYEQYF.

The rearrangement links TRBV7-9 to TRBJ2-2; TRBD2 aligns across 9 bases. CDR3 length equals 14 residues. Germline lookup yields CDR1 SEHNR and CDR2 FQNEAQ (reference sequence). The J segment lost 7 bases and the V segment lost 3 bases, leaving 3 bases of the junction unmatched. The CDR3 DNA sequence: TGTGCCAGCAGCTTGATAGCGGGGGACGGGGAGCTGTTTTTT. Amino acid sequence: CASSLIAGDGELFF.

The gene calls are TRBV6-1 and TRBJ2-5; perhaps TRBD1 as D (6 bases). CDR1 and CDR2 from the germline V gene are MNHNS and SASEGT. The CDR3 is 14 amino acids. Trimming pared 5 bases from V and 5 bases from J, leaving 15 bases between. CDR3 in amino acids: CASSRNQGLETQYF. DNA for the CDR3: TGTGCCAGCAGTCGCAACCAGGGGCTGGAGACCCAGTACTTC.

This clone is a singleton in its sample. V usage is TRBV5-4 and J usage is TRBJ1-4; no reliable D call. Per the germline V gene, CDR1 is SGHNT and CDR2 is YYREEE (reference sequence). V gave up 1 base and J gave up 7 bases, with 5 bases separating them. The CDR3 is made up of 12 amino acids. The CDR3 DNA reads as TGTGCCAGCAGCTTGATGGCTGAAAAACTGTTTTTT. Translated, it gives CASSLMAEKLFF.

By its share, this clone is medium-sized. This chain joins TRBV7-9 and TRBJ2-2; a weak D match, TRBD2 (7 bases). This CDR3 has 19 residues. V was cut by 4 bases and J by 1 base, with 22 bases left in between. CDR1 and CDR2 (germline): SEHNR, FQNEAQ (reference sequence). The CDR3 DNA reads TGTGCCAGCAGCTCCCTCCGGGGGGCCGGTTCAGGGAACACCGGGGAGCTGTTTTTT. Amino acids: CASSSLRGAGSGNTGELFF.

This chain joins TRBV6-5 and TRBJ2-3; D is perhaps TRBD2 (5 bases). Trimming removed 0 bases from V and 2 bases from J, with 12 bases in between. The CDR3 contains 16 residues. Germline V gene data show CDR1 as MNHEY and CDR2 as SVGAGI. In DNA, the CDR3 is TGTGCCAGCAGTTACTCTTTCGGAGGCGACACAGATACGCAGTATTTT. It codes for CASSYSFGGDTDTQYF.

This chain joins TRBV7-8 and TRBJ2-2; possible D gene TRBD2, 5 bases. The CDR3 totals 19 residues. From germline, CDR1 is SGHVS and CDR2 FQNEAQ. V lost 5 bases and J lost 0, with 22 bases in between. The CDR3 loop is CASSRTIPLLEANTGELFF. CDR3 nucleotides: TGTGCCAGCAGCCGTACGATTCCCCTACTAGAAGCGAACACCGGGGAGCTGTTTTTT.

The chain is built from TRBV27 and TRBJ2-5; possible D gene TRBD2, 6 bases. Trimming took off 2 bases at V and 5 bases at J, with 9 bases between the two ends. The germline CDR1 and CDR2 sequences are MNHEY and SMNVEV (reference sequence). This CDR3 is 13 amino acids long. For the CDR3, the DNA is TGTGCCAGCAGTTTAACGCGGGGTGAGACCCAGTACTTC. Translated, it gives CASSLTRGETQYF.

The chain combines TRBV9 with TRBJ2-7, with 8 bases fitting TRBD2. CDR3 length equals 14 residues. The junction had 5 bases not matched to a gene; V was cut back by 2 bases and J by 4 bases. CDR1 is SGDLS and CDR2 is YYNGEE in the germline V gene. For the CDR3, the DNA is TGTGCCAGCAGCGTCACGGGGGGGTTTTACGAGCAGTACTTC. The encoded protein is CASSVTGGFYEQYF.

The chain combines TRBV5-8 with TRBJ1-2; maybe TRBD1 (5 bases). The CDR3 runs to 15 residues. Germline CDR1 SGHTS, CDR2 YDEGEE. The ends were cut back, 4 bases at V and 4 bases at J, with 17 bases in the middle. Here the CDR3 reads CASSGSMGLLYGYTF. The CDR3 bases are TGTGCCAGCAGCGGAAGTATGGGACTCCTCTATGGCTACACCTTC.